This TCR beta chain was recorded in a study of post-analysis software for immune sequencing data. Prepared TCR beta cDNA libraries contained unique molecular identifiers. TCRdb itself ran the PCR reads through MiXCR, one entry per CDR3 protein. The data show about 540,000 distinct CDR3 sequences, around a third seen once. This clonotype was seen a handful of times. Its matching antigen is unknown. Trimming cost V 6 bases and J 5 bases, with 15 bases left between them. The germline CDR1 and CDR2 sequences are DFQATT and SNEGSKA (reference sequence). CDR3 size: 13 residues. Overall study results and limits: Four to six TRBV segments were more frequent in patients than controls; TRBV5-6, TRBV5-1 and TRBV20-1 belonged to this group.

This TCR derives from a girl under 18 with multiple sclerosis. The genes are TRBV20-1 and TRBJ2-3; perhaps D is TRBD1 or TRBD2 (7 bases each). The sequenced sample was blood. CDR3 in amino acids: CSAWEGAGDTQYF. CDR3 DNA: TGCAGTGCCTGGGAGGGGGCCGGAGATACGCAGTATTTT.